Given below is one T cell receptor beta chain in context. The antigen it binds to is not known. No base qualities exist here, and no much larger clone lies one base off it. The twin pairs came from the European Cystic Fibrosis Twin and Sibling Study Cohort, a cohort that recruited patients from over 150 CF clinics across 14 European countries. Both zygosity and CFTR genotype were checked in-house, and zygosity was tested with multiplex PCR across nine short tandem repeat loci. Peripheral blood was sampled from each twin, with clinical parameters recorded on the day of blood sampling. Phenol/chloroform extraction was used to isolate genomic DNA from peripheral blood cells, and the DNA was then kept in TE buffer at 4 degrees C. The sample comes from a study of monozygotic twins with cystic fibrosis listed by TCRdb under 2021. The study in broad terms: Around 3 micrograms of fragmented DNA went through around 15 PCR cycles to produce barcoded libraries. To assess genetic influence on V and J gene usage, the study compared TCR beta repertoires within and across 16 monozygotic twin pairs with cystic fibrosis. The cohort comprised ten female and six male twin pairs aged about 2.0 to 40 years, median approximately 10 years, mostly children and adolescents. On the day of blood sampling, twins were ranked among some 1,000 cohort participants for weight-for-height and for FEVPerc (FEV1 disease centile). Data for three of the twin pairs had already been reported earlier in a different context. The full study reports these points: Monozygotic CF twin pairs shared significantly more nucleotide-identical clonotypes within each pair than unrelated CF individuals shared with one another (P = 0.000026, Mann-Whitney). The cohort was small, and the number of shared CDR3s showed no association with age, concordance or disease severity. Simpson clonality was generally low (median roughly 0.0088), which suggests a naive-dominated repertoire, and clonality was higher in the most severely affected patients. In 13 of 16 pairs, V gene usage most closely resembled the co-twin's, and the same held for J usage in 8 of 16 pairs, a pattern suggesting genetic constraints.

Following the manufacturer's instructions, the researchers used the immunoSEQ immune profiling system to amplify TCR beta CDR3 regions via multiplex PCR. An Illumina NextSeq system was used to carry out the sequencing. On the study's bioinformatics: The immunoSEQ Analyzer platform handled processing of the sequence data, and clonality was calculated by taking the square root of Simpson's index of productive rearrangements. V and J usage similarity was measured by Jensen-Shannon distance, and CDR3 generation probabilities were computed with OLGA. Shared CDR3 sequences were searched in the immuneACCESS database (August 2020) and in VDJdb (December 2020). Not all clones reach the TCRdb copy of this immuneACCESS table, which keeps in-frame sequences only. Checked studies attribute under half of the gap to unresolved V genes and leave the rest unexplained. The V and J calls and clone size are taken from that table; D and trimming were inferred from the DNA. The sample includes 15,000 or so clones, with 95% to 99% observed a single time. Around 0.41% of the sample rests with the top ten.

V is cut by 1 base and J by 0 bases, and the space between the germline ends is 7 bases. The germline V gene yields SGHTA for CDR1 and FQGNSA for CDR2. The CDR3 contains 15 residues, cysteine and phenylalanine counted. Only CDR3 DNA remains: 45 bases, in frame from the first base. The TCR comes from a girl aged 2 to 10 with cystic fibrosis. Material: blood. The rearrangement combines TRBV7-2 with TRBJ1-5; the D gene cannot be named for sure. The sequenced DNA: TGTGCCAGCAGCTTAGGAGTGGTTAGCAATCAGCCCCAGCATTTT. It encodes CASSLGVVSNQPQHF.